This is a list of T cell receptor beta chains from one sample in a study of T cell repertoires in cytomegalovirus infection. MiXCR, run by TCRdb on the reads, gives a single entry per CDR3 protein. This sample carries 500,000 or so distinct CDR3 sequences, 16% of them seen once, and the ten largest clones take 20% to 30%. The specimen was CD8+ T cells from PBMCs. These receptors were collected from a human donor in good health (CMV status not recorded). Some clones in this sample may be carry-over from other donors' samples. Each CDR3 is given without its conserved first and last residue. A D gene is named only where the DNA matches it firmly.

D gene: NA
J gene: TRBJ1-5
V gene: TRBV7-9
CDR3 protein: ASSLEVDSNQPQH

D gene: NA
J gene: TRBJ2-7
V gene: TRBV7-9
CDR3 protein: ASSPISSYEQY

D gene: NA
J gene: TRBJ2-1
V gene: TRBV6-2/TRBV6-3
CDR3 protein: ASSYAGGDYNEQF

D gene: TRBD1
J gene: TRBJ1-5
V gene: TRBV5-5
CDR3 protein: ASSWHGTGKNQPQH

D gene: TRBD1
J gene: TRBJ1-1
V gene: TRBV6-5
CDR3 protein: ASSAGTGGRTEAF

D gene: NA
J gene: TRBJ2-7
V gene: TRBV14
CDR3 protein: ASSQENTYEQY

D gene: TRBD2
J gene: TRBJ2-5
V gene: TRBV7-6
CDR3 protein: ASSWTSRPQETQY

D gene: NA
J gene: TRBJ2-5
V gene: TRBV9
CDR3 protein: ASTPGDGGQETQY

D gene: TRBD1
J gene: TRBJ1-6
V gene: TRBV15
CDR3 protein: ATTWTGENSPLH

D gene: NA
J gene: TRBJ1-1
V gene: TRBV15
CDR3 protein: ATSMMRTEAF